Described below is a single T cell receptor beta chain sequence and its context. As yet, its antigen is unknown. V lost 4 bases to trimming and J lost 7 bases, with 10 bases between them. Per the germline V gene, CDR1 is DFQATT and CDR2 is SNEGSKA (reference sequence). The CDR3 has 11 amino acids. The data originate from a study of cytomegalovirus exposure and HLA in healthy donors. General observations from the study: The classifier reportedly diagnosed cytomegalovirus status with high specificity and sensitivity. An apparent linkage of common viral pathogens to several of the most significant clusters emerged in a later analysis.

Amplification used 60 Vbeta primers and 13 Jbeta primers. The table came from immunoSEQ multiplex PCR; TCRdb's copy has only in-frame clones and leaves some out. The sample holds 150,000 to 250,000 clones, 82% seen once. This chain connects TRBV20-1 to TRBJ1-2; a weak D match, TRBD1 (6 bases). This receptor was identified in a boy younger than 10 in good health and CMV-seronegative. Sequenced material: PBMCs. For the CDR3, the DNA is TGCAGTGCTAAACAGGGTGGTGGCTACACCTTC. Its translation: CSAKQGGGYTF.